This TCR beta chain was identified during a study of graft-versus-host responses after intestinal transplantation. At the level of the study: In this cohort, recipients had multivisceral, liver-intestinal, or isolated intestinal transplants. Tacrolimus and steroids were given for around three years to all recipients after anti-thymocyte globulin induction.

Overall study results and limits: Recipient bone marrow held GvH clones, some seen earlier in ileum or blood. Allografts carried high graft-versus-host to host-versus-graft clonal ratios in patients having graft-donor T cell macrochimerism.

Of note for this clone: Its cognate antigen is unknown.

Trimming removed 7 bases from V and 2 bases from J, with 9 bases in between. CDR1 and CDR2 (germline): MNHNS, SASEGT. There are 12 residues in the CDR3. Produced via immunoSEQ multiplex PCR; TCRdb's table is partial and in-frame only. Of tens of thousands of clones in the sample, 80% to 85% were seen once. The sequence came from a human donor who received an intestinal transplant. The chain carries TRBV6-1 and TRBJ2-7, with D hard to call. This specimen was unstimulated CD8+ T cells sorted from spleen or lymph node cells, taken before intestinal transplant. The CDR3: CASMRVTYEQYF. As DNA, the CDR3 is TGTGCCAGCATGCGCGTCACCTACGAGCAGTACTTC.